The 9 T cell receptor beta chains listed next were all sequenced from one sample in a study of regulatory T cells in long-lasting Graves disease. The authors built TCR beta libraries using iRepertoire HTBI primers and Arm-PCR of CDR3 regions. TCRdb passed the multiplex PCR reads through MiXCR, listing each CDR3 protein once. This table has 400,000 to 550,000 distinct CDR3 sequences, roughly 17% appearing once. Time point meaning: newly diagnosed GD, antithyroid drugs for less than 3 months. Isolated PBMC RNA provided the starting material for the TCR library. The sample was also reused in another study, on T cells in Graves' hyperthyroidism and ophthalmopathy.

The specimen comprised peripheral blood mononuclear cells (PBMCs), sampled at new diagnosis, from a patient treated with antithyroid drugs. Every receptor here comes from a woman between 18 and 29 years old with Graves disease.

This clonotype was recorded a few times. This sequence joins TRBV7-9 and TRBJ2-1, with D perhaps TRBD2 (6 bases). The last part of the DNA fits TRBJ2-5 better; the J call may be wrong. Germline lookup yields CDR1 SEHNR and CDR2 FQNEAQ (reference sequence). The CDR3 loop spans 15 amino acids. In DNA form, the CDR3 reads TGTGCCAGCAGCCTCTTAGGAGGGGTTCAAGAGACCCAGTACTTC. Protein sequence: CASSLLGGVQETQYF.

This clonotype was counted a few times. The chain carries TRBV4-3 and TRBJ2-4; D is undetermined. The CDR3 is made up of 18 amino acids. Trimming pared 3 bases from V and 0 bases from J, leaving 18 bases between. CDR1 is LGHNA, CDR2 YSLEER, per germline. Written as DNA, the CDR3 is TGCGCCAGCAGCCACCCCACCCGACTGAATCTAGCCAAAAACATTCAGTACTTC. It yields the protein CASSHPTRLNLAKNIQYF.

In its sample, this clonotype was seen many times. The chain combines TRBV27 with TRBJ2-1, with 9 bases aligning to TRBD2. Germline V gene lookup returns CDR1 MNHEY and CDR2 SMNVEV (reference sequence). The CDR3 has 18 residues. V lost 5 bases and J lost 9; bases outside the gene matches: 20. The CDR3 region has the DNA TGTGCCAGCAGTAAACGGGCGGGAGGGCCTTCCGGGCCAAGTGAGCAGTTCTTC. This encodes CASSKRAGGPSGPSEQFF.

The CDR3, as DNA: TGCAGTGCTGTATCCGGGACTAGCGGGACCTCCTACAATGAGCAGTTCTTC. Amino acid sequence: CSAVSGTSGTSYNEQFF. V usage is TRBV20-1 and J usage is TRBJ2-1; 13 nucleotides line up with TRBD2. The ends lost 5 bases at V and 0 bases at J; junction bases unmatched: 7. There are 17 residues in the CDR3. CDR1 is DFQATT and CDR2 is SNEGSKA in the germline V gene (reference sequence).

The sample holds a few counts of this clonotype. This rearrangement joins TRBV19 to TRBJ2-3; no clear D gene. V lost 3 bases, J lost 4 bases, and 8 bases lay in between. This CDR3 is 13 amino acids long. Germline CDR1 is LNHDA and CDR2 is SQIVND (reference sequence). The CDR3 DNA reads as TGTGCCAGTAGTATTAGCCCGGCAGATACGCAGTATTTT. Translating it yields CASSISPADTQYF.

The table lists this clonotype with a few counts. The V and J genes are TRBV9 and TRBJ2-5; tentatively, D is TRBD2 (6 bases). Germline assignment: CDR1 SGDLS and CDR2 YYNGEE. The CDR3 runs to 16 residues. Deletions cut 0 bases from V and 4 bases from J, with 16 bases between. The CDR3 reads CASSVESGLIGETQYF. The CDR3 DNA is TGTGCCAGCAGCGTAGAAAGCGGACTAATAGGAGAGACCCAGTACTTC.

About this clonotype: Being one base from a much bigger clone, this may be a read error. The rearrangement links TRBV19 to TRBJ2-3; 7 nucleotides match TRBD2. J was trimmed by 0 bases and V by 7 bases; bases with no gene match: 10. Per germline, CDR1 LNHDA and CDR2 SQIVND (reference sequence). The CDR3 spans 16 residues. This chain's CDR3 is CASTRPAGSSTDTQYF. The CDR3, as DNA: TGTGCCAGTACCAGACCAGCGGGGAGTAGCACAGATACGCAGTATTTT.

This clonotype came up many times. The DNA for the CDR3 is TGTGCCAGCAGCTCAGGACAGGGTCTCTCTTACGAGCAGTACTTC. It is translated as CASSSGQGLSYEQYF. This chain links TRBV11-2 with TRBJ2-7, with 8 bases that match TRBD1. CDR1 is SGHAT and CDR2 is FQNNGV in the germline V gene. Unmatched junction bases numbered 9, after V lost 4 bases and J lost 4 bases. The CDR3 runs 15 residues.

V and J are TRBV11-2 and TRBJ1-3; D gene unclear. The germline V and J ends were trimmed by 4 bases and 2 bases, with 15 bases remaining between them. The CDR3 totals 16 residues. From germline, CDR1 is SGHAT and CDR2 FQNNGV. This CDR3 is CASSSTGYGPGNTIYF. For the CDR3, the DNA is TGTGCCAGCAGCTCTACGGGATACGGCCCTGGAAACACCATATATTTT.